This TCR beta chain was captured by sequencing in a study of Graves' ophthalmopathy and Graves' hyperthyroidism. The CDR3 has 20 amino acids. In germline, CDR1 is LNHNV, CDR2 YYDKDF (reference sequence). Investigators amplified TCR beta CDR3 regions from RNA transcripts. HTBI primers were employed in first-round RT-PCR, then a second-round multiplex PCR followed. Each CDR3 protein is one row after TCRdb ran MiXCR on the multiplex PCR reads. The sample yields tens of thousands of distinct CDR3 sequences, less than 55% seen once. Of note for this clonotype: Mismatch with germline at one junction end may stem from a read error.

The chain has TRBV15 and TRBJ2-3; TRBD2 matches 13 bases. This sequence originates from an adult woman with Graves' ophthalmopathy. Source material: peripheral blood. CDR3 in amino acids: CTTSRALGTSGTGHTDTQYF. DNA for the CDR3: TGTACCACCAGCAGAGCTCTTGGGACTAGCGGGACAGGACACACAGATACGCAGTATTTT.